These T cell receptor beta chains were read from a single sample in a study of blood T cell repertoires in COVID-19. Sequencing was performed with immunoSEQ multiplex PCR; in TCRdb, only in-frame clones are kept and a portion is missing. The top ten clones hold 0.94% of a sample with 250,000 to 350,000 clones, about nine tenths of them seen once. Sequenced input: peripheral blood. These receptors originate from a woman aged 40 to 50 who had recovered from COVID-19. CDR3s include the opening cysteine and the closing phenylalanine or tryptophan. D genes are given only for firm matches.

D gene	V gene	J gene	CDR3 DNA	CDR3 protein
NA	TRBV2	TRBJ2-7	TGTGCCAGCAGTGAACTGTCGGGAGAACACGAGCAGTACTTC	CASSELSGEHEQYF
TRBD1	TRBV5-4	TRBJ1-2	TGTGCCAGCAGCTTGGAGGGACAGCTCTCCTCTGGGCGCTATGGCTACACCTTC	CASSLEGQLSSGRYGYTF
TRBD2	TRBV9	TRBJ2-1	TGTGCCAGCAGCGCTACTAGCGGGAGCTACAATGAGCAGTTCTTC	CASSATSGSYNEQFF
TRBD2	TRBV2	TRBJ2-7	TGTGCCAGCAGGGGGGGGACTAGCGGGCCCTACGAGCAGTACTTC	CASRGGTSGPYEQYF
NA	TRBV5-6	TRBJ2-1	TGTGCCAGCAGTTCCAACAATGAGCAGTTCTTC	CASSSNNEQFF
NA	TRBV10-3	TRBJ1-1	TGTGCCATCAGTGTACGGGAGGGGAGCACTGAAGCTTTCTTT	CAISVREGSTEAFF
NA	TRBV14	TRBJ2-2	TGTGCCAGCAGACTCGGTGGGGGGACAGACTACACCGGGGAGCTGTTTTTT	CASRLGGGTDYTGELFF
NA	TRBV21-1	TRBJ1-5	TGTGCCAGCAGTCGGCCAGGGAGGGCCAATCAGCCCCAGCATTTT	CASSRPGRANQPQHF
TRBD1	TRBV2	TRBJ2-2	TGTGCCAGCAGTGAAGCCGGACAGGGCGACGGGGAGCTGTTTTTT	CASSEAGQGDGELFF
NA	TRBV29-1	TRBJ1-4	TGCAGCGGCAAAGCACCGGGAGCGGGAAAACTGTTTTTT	CSGKAPGAGKLFF
NA	TRBV6-1	TRBJ2-7	TGTGCCAGCAGTGATGTGAACAGCCAAGGCTACGAGCAGTACTTC	CASSDVNSQGYEQYF
TRBD2	TRBV7-8	TRBJ2-7	TGTGCCAGCTCCCTTAGCCGACTAGCATCCTACGAGCAGTACTTC	CASSLSRLASYEQYF
NA	TRBV7-2	TRBJ2-2	TGTGCCAGCAGCTTATTTACGGGGTTCACCGGGGAGCTGTTTTTT	CASSLFTGFTGELFF